A selection of T cell receptor beta chains follows, all from one sample in a study of T cells after posttransplantation cyclophosphamide. Here immunoSEQ multiplex PCR was the method, and the copy in TCRdb shows in-frame clones only, minus some. The sample holds about 19,000 clones, over 95% seen once. Sequencing was done on a sample of naive CD4+ T cells sorted from PBMCs. The source of these receptors is a man in his forties in good health, CMV-negative, and a related stem cell transplant donor. The CDR3 runs from the conserved cysteine through the conserved F or W.

TRBV10-3	CAISVGASLNEQYF
TRBV5-1	CASSPGTGGMAQYF
TRBV5-5	CASSLGQMNTEAFF
TRBV18	CASSPRTSGAYNEQFF
TRBV7-6	CASSLSGTEADTQYF
TRBV7-8	CASSPRAGETGELFF
TRBV5-1	CASSPGVRLPTDTQYF
TRBV5-6	CASTFGTVENIQYF
TRBV2	CASSGTSQETQYF
TRBV7-9	CASSFSSGSLTQYF
TRBV6-6	CASSYSLTSVYNEQFF
TRBV7-2	CASSFRDLQYNEQFF
TRBV5-1	CASRFGNRGNTEAFF
TRBV6-4	CASSRYGENTEAFF
TRBV7-7	CASSPIDSGRDQETQYF
TRBV2	CASSNHGTGGNQPQHF
TRBV6-5	CASSINRGANEKLFF
TRBV7-3	CASSSTGAGIQYF
TRBV19	CASRTGSSSDTQYF
TRBV28	CASSSPDRRETQYF
TRBV28	CASSFLMAQPQHF